The entry below gives a single TCR beta chain sequence along with its context. Germline CDR1 is DFQATT and CDR2 is SNEGSKA (reference sequence). This CDR3 is built from 14 residues. The junction had 5 bases not matched to a gene; V was cut back by 3 bases and J by 2 bases. Via MiXCR, TCRdb re-called the RACE reads, giving one row per CDR3 protein. The sample includes around 120,000 distinct CDR3 sequences, 9% to 13% seen only once; the top ten take 1.3% to 1.5%. Time point denoted: patch test 1, 2 weeks after DPC sensitization. Treatment: therapeutic diphenylcyclopropenone sensitization with weekly scalp DPC. This record comes from a study of human T cells and chemical hapten exposure.

The chain carries TRBV20-1 and TRBJ2-3; TRBD2 aligns across 7 bases. Here the sequenced sample was whole blood, taken in connection with sensitization to the hapten diphenylcyclopropenone (DPC). This clonotype originated in a woman between 45 and 65 years old with alopecia areata. Some clones in this sample may be carry-over from other donors' samples. The CDR3, as DNA: TGCAGTGCTAGGGAGACTAGCTTCACAGATACGCAGTATTTT. Residues: CSARETSFTDTQYF.